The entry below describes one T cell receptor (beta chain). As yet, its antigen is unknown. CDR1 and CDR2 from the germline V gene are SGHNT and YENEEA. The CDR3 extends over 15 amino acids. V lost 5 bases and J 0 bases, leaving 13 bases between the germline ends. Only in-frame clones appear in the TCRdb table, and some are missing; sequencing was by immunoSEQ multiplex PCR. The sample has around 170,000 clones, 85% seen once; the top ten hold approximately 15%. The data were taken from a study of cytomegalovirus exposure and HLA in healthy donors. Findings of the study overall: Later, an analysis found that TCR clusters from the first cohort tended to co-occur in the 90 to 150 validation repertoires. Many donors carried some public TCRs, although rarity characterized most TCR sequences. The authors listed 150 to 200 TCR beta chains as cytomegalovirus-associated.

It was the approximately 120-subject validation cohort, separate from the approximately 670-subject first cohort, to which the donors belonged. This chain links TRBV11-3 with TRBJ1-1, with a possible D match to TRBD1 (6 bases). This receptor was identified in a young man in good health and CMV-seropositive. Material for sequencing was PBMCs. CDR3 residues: CASSGGGTMNTEAFF. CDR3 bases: TGTGCCAGCAGCGGGGGGGGGACAATGAACACTGAAGCTTTCTTT.